These 12 T cell receptor beta chains originate from one sample sequenced in a study of shared clonotypes between healthy human individuals. Clones were sequenced by immunoSEQ multiplex PCR, and TCRdb holds only the in-frame ones, with some missing. The sample has about 670,000 clones; approximately 79% are singletons. The material sequenced was memory CD4+ T cells sorted from blood. Stated subset: CD45RA-negative fraction. The receptors shown here come from a woman aged 25-40 years in good health.

This clone was recorded only once. The CDR3 DNA follows: TGTGCCTGGAGTCTTGACAGGTCTATCAATCAGCCCCAGCATTTT. Protein sequence: CAWSLDRSINQPQHF. This rearrangement joins TRBV30 to TRBJ1-5; TRBD1 might be the D (6 bases). V was clipped by 2 bases and J by 3 bases, with 14 bases between them. CDR1 GTSNPN and CDR2 SVGIG come from the germline V gene (reference sequence). This CDR3 has 15 amino acids.

The chain combines TRBV5-1 with TRBJ2-5; perhaps TRBD2 as D (6 bases). Germline values: CDR1 SGHRS, CDR2 YFSETQ. The CDR3 loop spans 15 amino acids. The V gene lost 0 bases and the J gene lost 2 bases, with 11 bases spanning the gap. The CDR3: CASSLAAGTQETQYF. In DNA form, the CDR3 reads TGCGCCAGCAGCTTGGCCGCAGGGACTCAAGAGACCCAGTACTTC.

This clone has only a few counts. V usage is TRBV28 and J usage is TRBJ1-3, with D tentatively TRBD1 (6 bases). CDR1 MDHEN and CDR2 SYDVKM come from the germline V gene. Trimming took 3 bases from V and 0 from J, leaving 15 bases between them. This CDR3 comprises 17 residues. CDR3 amino acids: CASSLVVTGRSGNTIYF. Written as DNA, the CDR3 is TGTGCCAGCAGTTTGGTGGTAACAGGGCGCTCTGGAAACACCATATATTTT.

The chain couples TRBV7-9 to TRBJ1-3; 7 nucleotides align to TRBD1. Germline CDR1 SEHNR, CDR2 FQNEAQ (reference sequence). J lost 8 bases, V lost 0 bases, and 4 bases had no gene match. This CDR3 region has 14 residues. CDR3 region: CASSLAGTADTIYF. The CDR3 region has the DNA TGTGCCAGCAGCTTAGCGGGGACAGCGGACACCATATATTTT.

This clone occurred a few times. This chain joins TRBV29-1 and TRBJ1-2; the D is unclear. V gave up 7 bases and J gave up 7 bases, with 13 bases separating them. This CDR3 has 11 residues. Per germline, CDR1 SQVTM and CDR2 ANQGSEA. DNA of the CDR3: TGCAGCGGGTCGGGTCCGGCTGGCTACACCTTC. Residues: CSGSGPAGYTF. Supplemented by reference TRBV29-1 and TRBJ1-2, the full variable domain reads SAVISQKPSRDICQRGTSLTIQCQVDSQVTMMFWYRQQPGQSLTLIATANQGSEATYESGFVIDKFPISRPNLTFSTLTVSNMSPEDSSIYLCSGSGPAGYTFGSGTRLTVV.

This clone was seen only a few times. CDR3 loop: CASSRFGNQPQHF. Written as DNA, the CDR3 is TGTGCCAGCAGTCGTTTTGGCAATCAGCCCCAGCATTTT. The gene calls are TRBV28 and TRBJ1-5; the D is unclear. Germline CDR1 MDHEN, CDR2 SYDVKM. V lost 5 bases and J 2 bases, leaving 7 bases between the germline ends. The CDR3 loop spans 13 amino acids.

A note on this clone: This may arise from a read error, as a much more abundant clone is one base away. Other DNA sequences in the same sample also yield this CDR3. V gene TRBV5-1 combines with J gene TRBJ2-2; 7 bases map to TRBD1. Per the germline V gene, CDR1 is SGHRS and CDR2 is YFSETQ. The J segment lost 1 base and the V segment lost 3 bases, leaving 3 bases of the junction unmatched. The CDR3 is 15 residues long. CDR3 sequence (DNA): TGCGCCAGCAGCTCTGGGACAGAGAACACCGGGGAGCTGTTTTTT. This codes for CASSSGTENTGELFF. Full variable domain (missing parts from reference TRBV5-1 and TRBJ2-2): KAGVTQTPRYLIKTRGQQVTLSCSPISGHRSVSWYQQTPGQGLQFLFEYFSETQRNKGNFPGRFSGRQFSNSRSEMNVSTLELGDSALYLCASSSGTENTGELFFGEGSRLTVL.

The chain is built from TRBV5-3 and TRBJ2-7; D might be TRBD1 (6 bases). TRBV5-3 is filed as an ORF, its function uncertain. This CDR3 is built from 17 residues. V gave up 1 base and J gave up 2 bases, with 19 bases separating them. CDR3 sequence: CARSLSHLPDRTYEQYF. CDR3 nucleotide sequence: TGTGCCAGAAGCTTGTCCCACCTCCCGGACAGAACCTACGAGCAGTACTTC.

As for this clone: Other DNA sequences in this sample translate to the same CDR3. The DNA for the CDR3 is TGTGCCAGCAGCTTATCCATCACAGATACGCAGTATTTT. Its translation: CASSLSITDTQYF. This rearrangement joins TRBV7-3 to TRBJ2-3, with D unclear. The germline V and J ends were trimmed by 2 bases and 2 bases, with 5 bases remaining between them. This CDR3 contains 13 residues. CDR1 and CDR2 from the germline V gene are SGHTA and FQGTGA. The full variable domain, rest sourced from reference TRBV7-3 and TRBJ2-3, is GAGVSQTPSNKVTEKGKYVELRCDPISGHTALYWYRQSLGQGPEFLIYFQGTGAADDSGLPNDRFFAVRPEGSVSTLKIQRTERGDSAVYLCASSLSITDTQYFGPGTRLTVL.

The genes are TRBV19 and TRBJ1-5; the D is unclear. V was shortened by 7 bases and J by 0 bases, with 16 bases between the two germline ends. This CDR3 is built from 16 residues. In germline, CDR1 is LNHDA, CDR2 SQIVND (reference sequence). The CDR3 reads CASNWGLVHSNQPQHF. For the CDR3, the DNA is TGTGCCAGTAATTGGGGTCTCGTTCATAGCAATCAGCCCCAGCATTTT.

This chain links TRBV30 with TRBJ2-7; 7 bases line up with TRBD2. V lost 3 bases and J lost 3; bases outside the gene matches: 14. The CDR3 covers 16 residues. In germline, CDR1 is GTSNPN, CDR2 SVGIG (reference sequence). Here the CDR3 reads CAWRPFGAGAYYEQYF. In DNA, the CDR3 is TGTGCCTGGAGGCCCTTCGGGGCGGGAGCGTACTACGAGCAGTACTTC.

With regard to this clone: At one boundary the junction diverges from the germline segment, which might be a read error. Within the sample, other DNA sequences also encode this same CDR3. The chain couples TRBV7-2 to TRBJ1-5; weak D call: TRBD1 (5 bases). The CDR3 covers 15 residues. Germline CDR1 and CDR2: SGHTA and FQGNSA. CDR3: CASSEGALTNQPQHF. DNA for the CDR3: TGTGCTAGCAGCGAAGGGGCGCTTACCAATCAGCCCCAGCATTTT.